The 19 T cell receptor beta chains below all came from one sample that was sequenced in a study of glioma-infiltrating T cells. Amplification of TCR alpha and beta CDR3 regions from RNA used iRepertoire nested multiplex PCR. TCRdb ran MiXCR on the multiplex PCR reads and lists one entry per CDR3 protein. The table includes about 210,000 distinct CDR3 sequences, over 25% detected once. Sequenced sample: glioma tissue, nonneoplastic brain tissue, or PBMCs (not recorded which). These receptors originate from a human donor with low-grade glioma or glioblastoma, undergoing nonglioma brain surgery, or in good health (not recorded which).

Comments on this clonotype: A much larger clone differs by one base, so this may be a read error. This chain links TRBV19 with TRBJ1-5; the D is unclear. The CDR3 sequence is 16 residues long. Germline CDR1 reads LNHDA; CDR2 reads SQIVND (reference sequence). The CDR3 sequence: CDSNYRTDYSNQPQHF. In DNA form, the CDR3 reads TGTGACAGTAACTACCGGACGGATTATAGCAATCAGCCCCAGCATTTT.

This clonotype occurred many times. The chain joins TRBV19 to TRBJ2-5; 11 bases are a match to TRBD1. The V gene's germline CDR1 is LNHDA and CDR2 SQIVND (reference sequence). The CDR3 consists of 13 residues. V shed 5 bases and J 8 bases; nucleotides not matched to a gene: 4. This chain's CDR3 is CASSPGQGGTQYF. For the CDR3, the DNA is TGTGCCAGTAGTCCGGGACAGGGGGGAACCCAGTACTTC.

The chain uses TRBV29-1 and TRBJ1-5; the D is unclear. Germline CDR1 SQVTM, CDR2 ANQGSEA. The CDR3 is 16 residues long. The V and J ends lost 4 bases and 6 bases respectively, with 22 bases between them. CDR3 residues: CSVGGSGSGSGQPQHF. The CDR3 nucleotides are TGCAGCGTTGGCGGATCAGGTTCGGGGAGCGGTCAGCCCCAGCATTTT. The full variable domain, completed using reference TRBV29-1 and TRBJ1-5, is SAVISQKPSRDICQRGTSLTIQCQVDSQVTMMFWYRQQPGQSLTLIATANQGSEATYESGFVIDKFPISRPNLTFSTLTVSNMSPEDSSIYLCSVGGSGSGSGQPQHFGDGTRLSIL.

This sequence joins TRBV29-1 and TRBJ1-3, with unresolved D. Trimming shortened V by 6 bases and J by 3 bases, and 9 bases separated the two germline ends. Germline V gives CDR1 SQVTM, CDR2 ANQGSEA. The CDR3 has 12 residues. The CDR3, as DNA: TGCAGCGTGCCAAGGGATGGAAACACCATATATTTT. It codes for CSVPRDGNTIYF.

This clonotype was found many times. J is TRBJ2-3 and V is TRBV4-2, with 7 bases lining up with TRBD1. Germline values: CDR1 LGHNA, CDR2 YNFKEQ. This CDR3 contains 15 residues. Trimming removed 3 bases from V and 0 bases from J; junction bases left unmatched: 3. DNA of the CDR3: TGTGCCAGCAGCCACTTGACAGGGAGCACAGATACGCAGTATTTT. It yields the protein CASSHLTGSTDTQYF.

V and J are TRBV5-6 and TRBJ2-7, with TRBD2 matching over 8 bases. CDR1 and CDR2 (germline): SGHDT, YYEEEE. The CDR3 is 13 amino acids. J gave up 3 bases and V 4 bases, and 3 bases lay outside the gene matches. The CDR3 nucleotides are TGTGCCAGCAGCGCGGGACTAGGCTACGAGCAGTACTTC. Translating it yields CASSAGLGYEQYF.

This clonotype was detected ten times or more. The chain carries TRBV20-1 and TRBJ2-1; 9 positions match TRBD2. The V gene's germline CDR1 is DFQATT and CDR2 SNEGSKA (reference sequence). V trimming: 5 bases; J trimming: 0 bases; junction bases outside the gene matches: 11. This CDR3 is built from 17 residues. In DNA form, the CDR3 reads TGCAGTGCTCACCCTCTCCTAGCGGGAAGCTCCTACAATGAGCAGTTCTTC. This encodes CSAHPLLAGSSYNEQFF.

This clonotype was detected many times. This chain joins TRBV7-2 and TRBJ2-1, with 8 bases identical to TRBD2. This CDR3 comprises 15 residues. Germline V gives CDR1 SGHTA, CDR2 FQGNSA. V dropped 6 bases and J dropped 6; count of bases not matched to a gene: 10. CDR3 residues: CASSKAGLVTNEQFF. For the CDR3, the DNA is TGTGCCAGCAGTAAGGCGGGACTAGTAACCAATGAGCAGTTCTTC.

This clonotype was seen a handful of times. The V call is TRBV2, the J call TRBJ2-3, with TRBD2 matching over 12 bases. This CDR3 is built from 17 residues. Germline trimming cut 0 bases from V and 3 bases from J; bases unmatched to any gene: 4. In germline, CDR1 is SNHLY, CDR2 FYNNEI. CDR3 region: CASSEAGLAGITDTQYF. The CDR3 DNA is TGTGCCAGCAGTGAAGCCGGACTAGCGGGAATTACAGATACGCAGTATTTT.

With respect to this clonotype: This may be a read error: a much more frequent sequence differs by one nucleotide. This chain joins TRBV6-2 or TRBV6-3 and TRBJ2-3, with 10 bases fitting TRBD2. The CDR3 spans 16 residues. The V gene's germline CDR1 is MNHEY and CDR2 SVGEGT. Trimming cost V 6 bases and J 0 bases; bases outside gene matches: 6. CDR3 nucleotides: TGTGCCAGCAGCCCTAGCGGGAGTGCTAGCACAGATACGCAGTATTTT. Protein product: CASSPSGSASTDTQYF.

This clonotype was observed at least ten times. This chain joins TRBV12-3 or TRBV12-4 and TRBJ1-5; TRBD1 matches 9 bases. The CDR3 consists of 14 residues. The junction had 5 bases not matched to a gene; V was cut back by 4 bases and J by 7 bases. CDR3 residues: CASSSGTGSQPQHF. DNA for the CDR3: TGTGCCAGCAGTTCGGGGACAGGGTCCCAGCCCCAGCATTTT.

The J gene is TRBJ2-1, the V gene TRBV5-4; 8 bases are shared with TRBD2. With V trimmed by 3 bases and J by 5 bases, 7 bases remained unmatched. The length of the CDR3 is 15 residues. Germline V gene sequence: CDR1 SGHNT, CDR2 YYREEE (reference sequence). The CDR3 DNA follows: TGTGCCAGCAGCTCCTTTGCGGGGGGCCACAATGAGCAGTTCTTC. Its protein product is CASSSFAGGHNEQFF. The full variable domain, with the rest looked up from reference TRBV5-4 and TRBJ2-1, is ETGVTQSPTHLIKTRGQQVTLRCSSQSGHNTVSWYQQALGQGPQFIFQYYREEENGRGNFPPRFSGLQFPNYSSELNVNALELDDSALYLCASSSFAGGHNEQFFGPGTRLTVL.

This clonotype was seen only a few times. The rearrangement joins TRBV5-1 to TRBJ1-2, with TRBD1 identical over 9 bases. CDR3 length: 14 residues. Trimming at V came to 4 bases and at J to 2 bases, leaving 3 bases not matched to a gene. Germline CDR1 is SGHRS and CDR2 is YFSETQ. As DNA, the CDR3 is TGCGCCAGCAGCGCCGGACAGGGGAACTATGGCTACACCTTC. This sequence encodes CASSAGQGNYGYTF.

This clonotype was seen more than once but under ten times. The chain uses TRBV11-3 and TRBJ2-4; D is possibly TRBD1 or TRBD2 (5 bases each). CDR3 length: 15 amino acids. Trimming stripped 5 bases from V and 0 bases from J, with 11 bases between. Germline assignment: CDR1 SGHNT and CDR2 YENEEA. CDR3 amino acids: CASSHPGRAKNIQYF. CDR3 bases: TGTGCCAGCAGCCATCCGGGGCGAGCCAAAAACATTCAGTACTTC. The full variable domain, in which reference TRBV11-3 and TRBJ2-4 provide the parts outside the CDR3, is EAGVVQSPRYKIIEKKQPVAFWCNPISGHNTLYWYLQNLGQGPELLIRYENEEAVDDSQLPKDRFSAERLKGVDSTLKIQPAELGDSAVYLCASSHPGRAKNIQYFGAGTRLSVL.

This clonotype was recorded at least ten times. The rearrangement uses TRBV19 and TRBJ2-1; 12 bases align to TRBD2. Germline loops: CDR1 LNHDA, CDR2 SQIVND (reference sequence). CDR3 length: 15 residues. V gave up 5 bases and J gave up 5 bases; unmatched junction bases: 4. This CDR3 is CASSPRTSGNNEQFF. The CDR3 DNA sequence: TGTGCCAGTAGTCCCCGGACTAGCGGGAACAATGAGCAGTTCTTC.

Comments on this clonotype: A much more abundant neighbour one base away suggests this may be a read error. This chain links TRBV6-1 with TRBJ2-3; the D is unclear. CDR1 is MNHNS and CDR2 is SASEGT in the germline V gene. Trimming left V 4 bases short and J 0 bases short, with 8 bases between. The CDR3 loop spans 14 amino acids. The CDR3 DNA follows: TGTGCCAGCAGTGCGGTCAGAAGCACAGATACGCAGTATTTT. Protein: CASSAVRSTDTQYF.

This clonotype was recorded many times. Lacking the conserved final phenylalanine or tryptophan, this CDR3 likely reflects a read error. The chain couples TRBV27 to TRBJ2-7; D not resolved. Germline CDR1 MNHEY, CDR2 SMNVEV (reference sequence). CDR3 length: 13 amino acids. Trimming pared 6 bases from V and 4 bases from J, leaving 13 bases between. The CDR3 coding sequence is TGTGCCAGCAGGTTGGCGGAGTCATACGAGCAGTACCTC. Translation: CASRLAESYEQYL.

This clonotype was detected only once. The rearrangement uses TRBV27 and TRBJ2-7; D may be TRBD1 (8 bases). Trimming left V 10 bases short and J 3 bases short, with 13 bases between. Germline CDR1 MNHEY, CDR2 SMNVEV (reference sequence). The CDR3 is 12 amino acids. In DNA form, the CDR3 reads TGTGCCACCACAGGGGGGGACTACGAGCAGTACTTC. The encoded protein is CATTGGDYEQYF.

The chain uses TRBV20-1 and TRBJ2-5; D is perhaps TRBD1 or TRBD2 (6 bases each). The germline V gene has CDR1 DFQATT and CDR2 SNEGSKA (reference sequence). V lost 8 bases, J lost 5 bases, and 24 bases lay in between. The CDR3 is made up of 15 amino acids. For the CDR3, the DNA is TGCAGTCCTCACGGGGGCAGCTTCGACGGGGAGACCCAGTACTTC. This translates into CSPHGGSFDGETQYF.